The entry that follows covers one T cell receptor (beta chain) sequence. Clones were sequenced by immunoSEQ multiplex PCR, and TCRdb holds only the in-frame ones, with some missing. The sample holds 130,000 or so clones, 84% seen once. Participants came from some 23 US areas, aged roughly 18 to 100 years. V was cut by 2 bases and J by 7 bases, with 14 bases left in between. Germline V lookup: CDR1 MNHNS, CDR2 SASEGT. The CDR3 contains 15 residues. The entry originates in a study of blood T cell repertoires in COVID-19. This clonotype originated in a woman aged 25 to 45 who had recovered from COVID-19. The specimen was PBMCs or T cells enriched from blood (not recorded which). V gene TRBV6-1 combines with J gene TRBJ1-4, with D tentatively TRBD1 (6 bases). CDR3 amino acids: CASSEYGGAAEKLFF. Written as DNA, the CDR3 is TGTGCCAGCAGTGAATATGGGGGGGCGGCTGAAAAACTGTTTTTT.